Listed below are T cell receptor beta chains from one sample, sequenced in a study of CD8+CD57+ T cells in acquired aplastic anemia. One entry per CDR3 protein results from TCRdb running MiXCR on the reads. The repertoire consists of 200,000 to 250,000 distinct CDR3 sequences, with less than 75% occurring once and the leading ten covering 58%. The source material was sorted CD4+, CD8+, or CD8+CD57+ T cells (not recorded which) from PBMCs. Receptor source: a human donor with aplastic anemia. The CDR3 runs from the conserved cysteine through the conserved F or W. The order of the fields is V gene, J gene, D gene, clone size, CDR3 length, CDR3 protein, CDR3 DNA. D genes are given only for firm matches. The size entry is marked missing in some rows and otherwise reads once, few, many or a size class.

>TRBV6-4|TRBJ2-3|TRBD2|many|15
CASSRTSGGLDTQYF
TGTGCCAGCAGTCGGACTAGCGGGGGGTTGGATACGCAGTATTTT
>TRBV24-1|TRBJ2-5|TRBD1|-|15
CATSGSGTGEETQYF
TGTGCCACCAGTGGCTCAGGGACAGGGGAAGAGACCCAGTACTTC
>TRBV9|TRBJ1-1|-|many|15
CASSPPGAGALEAFF
TGTGCCAGCAGCCCTCCGGGGGCAGGAGCCCTTGAAGCTTTCTTT
>TRBV5-5|TRBJ1-2|TRBD1|-|14
CASSARDSSSGYTF
TGTGCCAGCAGCGCCAGGGACAGCAGTTCTGGCTACACCTTC
>TRBV12-3/TRBV12-4|TRBJ2-5|TRBD2|-|15
CASSFERGAEETQYF
TGTGCCAGCAGTTTTGAGCGGGGGGCCGAGGAGACCCAGTACTTC
>TRBV12-3/TRBV12-4|TRBJ2-7|TRBD1|many|15
CASSFGTEPTYEQYF
TGTGCCAGCAGTTTCGGGACAGAACCTACCTACGAGCAGTACTTC
>TRBV9|TRBJ2-3|-|-|13
CASSVEGKTTQYF
TGTGCCAGCAGCGTAGAGGGAAAAACTACGCAGTATTTT
>TRBV9|TRBJ2-7|TRBD1|-|15
CASSPWTGRFREQYF
TGTGCCAGCAGCCCGTGGACAGGAAGGTTTCGCGAGCAGTACTTC
>TRBV5-6|TRBJ1-2|-|-|15
CASSGIDGGAYGYTF
TGTGCCAGCAGCGGCATCGATGGAGGTGCTTATGGCTACACCTTC
>TRBV7-9|TRBJ1-4|-|-|13
CASRSTGTEKLFF
TGTGCCAGCAGGTCCACAGGAACAGAAAAACTGTTTTTT
>TRBV20-1|TRBJ1-5|-|-|13
CSAGRGANQPQHF
TGCAGTGCCGGCCGGGGGGCCAATCAGCCCCAGCATTTT
>TRBV2|TRBJ2-7|-|many|13
CASSGKVPYEQYF
TGTGCCAGCAGTGGAAAAGTTCCCTACGAGCAGTACTTC
>TRBV19|TRBJ1-2|-|-|16
CASSAWTPPHNYGYTF
TGTGCCAGTAGTGCCTGGACACCACCCCATAACTATGGCTACACCTTC
>TRBV7-2|TRBJ2-5|-|many|14
CASSPTGLQETQYF
TGTGCCAGCAGCCCCACGGGACTTCAAGAGACCCAGTACTTC
>TRBV7-4|TRBJ1-4|TRBD1|many|15
CASSPPGGGGEKLFF
TGTGCCAGCAGCCCTCCGGGAGGGGGCGGTGAAAAACTGTTTTTT
>TRBV7-2|TRBJ2-3|-|-|15
CASSWGSFSTDTQYF
TGTGCCAGCAGCTGGGGGAGCTTTAGCACAGATACGCAGTATTTT
>TRBV5-1|TRBJ2-2|-|-|13
CASKGSNTGELFF
TGCGCCAGCAAGGGATCTAACACCGGGGAGCTGTTTTTT
>TRBV7-7|TRBJ2-1|-|-|13
CASSLGRHNEQFF
TGTGCTAGCAGCTTAGGTAGACACAATGAGCAGTTCTTC
>TRBV3-1|TRBJ2-7|TRBD2|many|14
CASSPGLAGFEQYF
TGTGCCAGCAGCCCGGGACTAGCGGGGTTCGAGCAGTACTTC
>TRBV15|TRBJ1-6|-|-|15
CASSEGTSYNSPLHF
TGTGCCAGCAGTGAAGGAACTAGCTATAATTCACCCCTCCACTTT
>TRBV10-1|TRBJ1-1|TRBD1|-|17
CASSELSPSGTGSEASF
TGCGCCAGCAGTGAGTTAAGTCCCTCAGGGACAGGGTCTGAAGCTTCCTTT
>TRBV2|TRBJ1-5|-|-|11
CASSSRETQHF
TGTGCCAGCAGTTCTCGGGAGACCCAGCATTTT
>TRBV7-9|TRBJ1-2|-|-|12
CASSPSNYGYTF
TGTGCCAGCAGCCCGTCCAACTATGGCTACACCTTC
>TRBV11-2|TRBJ1-4|TRBD1|-|19
CASSLLGQGLIATNEKLFF
TGTGCCAGCAGCTTATTGGGACAGGGATTAATTGCAACTAATGAAAAACTGTTTTTT
>TRBV12-3/TRBV12-4|TRBJ2-3|-|-|11
CASSPGFAQYF
TGTGCCAGCAGCCCAGGGTTTGCGCAGTATTTT
>TRBV9|TRBJ1-5|-|-|15
CASSRSRTRDQPQHF
TGTGCCAGCAGTCGGTCCCGGACTCGAGATCAGCCCCAGCATTTT
>TRBV10-3|TRBJ1-2|-|-|15
CAITQTGLQLYGYTF
TGTGCCATCACTCAAACAGGGTTACAATTGTATGGCTACACCTTC
>TRBV9|TRBJ2-5|-|-|13
CASSVGAEETQYF
TGTGCCAGCAGCGTAGGGGCGGAAGAGACCCAGTACTTC
>TRBV6-5|TRBJ2-7|-|-|14
CASSQLSGSYEQYF
TGTGCCAGCAGTCAACTTAGCGGATCCTACGAGCAGTACTTC
>TRBV5-6|TRBJ2-7|-|-|16
CASSLGLGTSTYEQYF
TGTGCCAGCAGCTTAGGCCTAGGGACCTCAACCTACGAGCAGTACTTC
>TRBV10-3|TRBJ1-4|TRBD1|-|18
CAISESRVGGTANEKLFF
TGTGCCATCAGTGAGTCGAGGGTAGGCGGGACAGCTAATGAAAAACTGTTTTTT
>TRBV12-3/TRBV12-4|TRBJ2-3|TRBD2|-|16
CASSYGGGARTDTQYF
TGTGCCAGCAGTTACGGCGGGGGGGCCCGGACAGATACGCAGTATTTT
>TRBV7-3|TRBJ2-3|-|-|15
CASSFWGEGTDTQYF
TGTGCCAGCAGCTTCTGGGGGGAGGGCACAGATACGCAGTATTTT
>TRBV13|TRBJ1-1|-|-|13
CASREGPGTEAFF
TGTGCCAGCAGGGAGGGGCCGGGGACTGAAGCTTTCTTT
>TRBV15|TRBJ2-5|TRBD2|-|16
CATSRDTRGLKETQYF
TGTGCCACCAGCAGAGATACGCGGGGACTAAAAGAGACCCAGTACTTC
>TRBV7-2|TRBJ1-1|-|-|12
CASYKWNTEAFF
TGTGCCAGCTATAAGTGGAACACTGAAGCTTTCTTT
>TRBV19|TRBJ1-4|-|-|15
CASSPQQGLGEKLFF
TGTGCCAGTAGTCCACAACAGGGCTTGGGGGAAAAACTGTTTTTT
>TRBV11-2|TRBJ1-2|-|-|16
CASSFAEQGAYYGYTF
TGTGCCAGCAGCTTCGCTGAGCAGGGCGCTTACTATGGCTACACCTTC
>TRBV19|TRBJ2-2|-|-|11
CASRTAGELFF
TGTGCCAGTAGGACAGCCGGGGAGCTGTTTTTT
>TRBV7-9|TRBJ2-1|TRBD1|many|16
CASSLPGTVTYNEQFF
TGTGCCAGCAGCTTACCGGGGACAGTTACCTACAATGAGCAGTTCTTC
>TRBV7-6|TRBJ2-5|-|many|12
CASSPEGETQYF
TGTGCCAGCAGCCCCGAGGGGGAGACCCAGTACTTC
>TRBV4-2|TRBJ1-5|-|-|15
CASSQAQGFGQPQHF
TGTGCCAGCAGCCAAGCCCAAGGTTTCGGCCAGCCCCAGCATTTT
>TRBV7-9|TRBJ2-3|-|-|15
CASSLAPWGTDTQYF
TGTGCCAGCAGCTTAGCCCCGTGGGGCACAGATACGCAGTATTTT
>TRBV15|TRBJ2-1|-|few|12
CATSSSYNEQFF
TGTGCCACCAGCAGCTCCTACAATGAGCAGTTCTTC
>TRBV19|TRBJ1-2|-|once|12
CASTGFDYGYTF
TGTGCCAGTACGGGCTTCGACTATGGCTACACCTTC
>TRBV5-1|TRBJ2-1|TRBD1|-|14
CASSPGAGGVGQFF
TGTGCCAGCAGCCCGGGAGCAGGGGGCGTTGGGCAGTTCTTC
>TRBV11-2|TRBJ2-7|-|once|15
CASSLETGRGLEQYF
TGTGCCAGCAGCTTAGAGACAGGGAGGGGTCTCGAGCAGTACTTC
>TRBV9|TRBJ1-4|TRBD1|-|16
CASSVRQGPLNEKLFF
TGTGCCAGCAGCGTTCGACAGGGCCCACTAAATGAAAAACTGTTTTTT
>TRBV29-1|TRBJ2-1|TRBD1|-|14
CSVAGTGGSAEQFF
TGCAGCGTCGCCGGGACAGGGGGCTCGGCTGAGCAGTTCTTC
>TRBV2|TRBJ2-5|-|few|13
CASSFNLQETQYF
TGTGCCAGCAGTTTTAACCTGCAGGAGACCCAGTACTTC
>TRBV19|TRBJ2-2|-|-|14
CASSISITPGELFF
TGTGCCAGTAGTATATCTATTACTCCCGGGGAGCTGTTTTTT
>TRBV9|TRBJ2-1|TRBD1|-|16
CASSRNTGGPWYEQFF
TGTGCCAGCAGCCGTAATACAGGGGGGCCTTGGTATGAGCAGTTCTTC
>TRBV2|TRBJ2-1|-|-|14
CASSGASWASGQFF
TGTGCCAGCAGTGGGGCAAGCTGGGCGTCTGGACAATTCTTC
>TRBV20-1|TRBJ2-7|-|-|12
CSARQAVYEQYF
TGCAGTGCTAGACAGGCCGTCTACGAGCAGTACTTC
>TRBV5-1|TRBJ2-7|TRBD1|many|17
CASSSMAGDRASYEQYF
TGCGCCAGCAGCTCTATGGCGGGGGACAGGGCGTCCTACGAGCAGTACTTC